Listed here is a single T cell receptor (beta chain). Its target is not known. Both 60 Vbeta primers and 13 Jbeta primers went into the PCR. TCRdb keeps only in-frame clones here, not all; method: immunoSEQ multiplex PCR. The data show more than 85,000 clones, with 60% to 85% seen just once and 1.3% held by the top ten. The CDR3 runs to 13 residues. Germline V gene sequence: CDR1 MDHEN, CDR2 SYDVKM. V shed 10 bases, J shed 5 bases, and the junction held 9 bases outside the gene matches. The sample belongs to a study of cytomegalovirus exposure and HLA in healthy donors. Study-wide results and caveats: As a later analysis showed, a missense DCLRE1C variant was linked to trimming of TCR beta V- and J-genes.

Among the donors, all were healthy bone marrow donors. Sequenced: PBMCs. The receptor was derived from a man aged 35-49 years in good health and CMV-seronegative. The J gene is TRBJ1-1, the V gene TRBV28, with TRBD1 matching 8 bases. The CDR3 region is CATLTGELTEAFF. The CDR3 nucleotides are TGTGCCACCCTGACAGGGGAATTGACTGAAGCTTTCTTT. Supplemented by reference TRBV28 and TRBJ1-1, the full variable domain reads DVKVTQSSRYLVKRTGEKVFLECVQDMDHENMFWYRQDPGLGLRLIYFSYDVKMKEKGDIPEGYSVSREKKERFSLILESASTNQTSMYLCATLTGELTEAFFGQGTRLTVV.